The 9 T cell receptor beta chains presented below share a single source sample, sequenced in a study of metastatic and nonmetastatic thyroid tumors. Thyroid surgery was preceded by no treatment in any patient. Through MiXCR, TCRdb re-clonotyped the PCR reads. The table lists 23,000 or so clones, about 30% of them singletons. Source material: tumor tissue. These receptors were collected from a female donor with papillary thyroid cancer or a benign thyroid nodule (not recorded which). Some clones in this sample may be carry-over from other donors' samples.

V is TRBV20-1 and J is TRBJ2-1; 7 nucleotides align to TRBD1. The CDR3 length is 14 residues. Trimming cost V 4 bases and J 3 bases; bases outside gene matches: 6. Per germline, CDR1 DFQATT and CDR2 SNEGSKA (reference sequence). The CDR3 DNA is TGCAGTGCTACCACGGACAGGAACTACAATGAGCAGTTCTTC. Protein product: CSATTDRNYNEQFF.

This clone came up many times. This could be a read error, since a much larger clone is one nucleotide away. In the same sample, other DNA sequences code for this CDR3. This chain joins TRBV30 and TRBJ2-5; 8 nucleotides agree with TRBD2. Per germline, CDR1 GTSNPN and CDR2 SVGIG (reference sequence). The CDR3 is made up of 13 amino acids. The CDR3 DNA reads TGTGCCTGGGTCGGGGGGGCCAGAGAGACCCAGCACTTC. Protein product: CAWVGGARETQHF.

The chain employs TRBV27 and TRBJ2-1; D not certain. V was pared by 3 bases and J by 10 bases, with 19 bases between. This CDR3 contains 15 residues. Germline V gene lookup returns CDR1 MNHEY and CDR2 SMNVEV (reference sequence). The CDR3 spells CASSLVTVSAYEQFF. In DNA form, the CDR3 reads TGTGCCAGCAGTTTGGTCACAGTAAGCGCCTACGAGCAGTTCTTC.

In this sample, this clone turned up many times. Other nucleotide sequences from this sample produce the same CDR3. The J gene is TRBJ2-2, the V gene TRBV5-6; D is possibly TRBD1 (5 bases). V dropped 2 bases and J dropped 1 base, with 9 bases sitting between them. There are 15 residues in the CDR3. The germline V gene has CDR1 SGHDT and CDR2 YYEEEE. This chain's CDR3 is CASSLGQGNTGELFF. The CDR3 coding sequence is TGTGCCAGCAGCTTAGGGCAGGGGAACACCGGGGAGCTGTTTTTT.

This clone is termed medium-sized. CDR3 protein: CSARDQRGADYEQYF. In DNA form, the CDR3 reads TGCAGTGCTAGAGATCAAAGGGGGGCGGATTACGAGCAGTACTTC. V and J are TRBV20-1 and TRBJ2-7; D may match TRBD1 or TRBD2 (6 bases each). The germline V gene encodes CDR1 DFQATT and CDR2 SNEGSKA (reference sequence). The CDR3 spans 15 residues. V was pared by 0 bases and J by 4 bases, with 16 bases between.

This clone was seen ten or more times. This sequence joins TRBV3-1 and TRBJ2-2, with D perhaps TRBD2 (6 bases). The V gene's germline CDR1 is LGHDT and CDR2 YNNKEL (reference sequence). V lost 0 bases, J lost 3 bases, and 8 bases lay in between. This CDR3 comprises 15 residues. CDR3: CASSQEGGYTGELFF. CDR3 nucleotides: TGTGCCAGCAGCCAAGAGGGGGGATACACCGGGGAGCTGTTTTTT.

On this clone: Compared with germline, one end of the junction differs, possibly owing to a read error. This sequence joins TRBV2 and TRBJ1-2; no reliable D call. The CDR3 extends over 13 amino acids. Looked up from germline, CDR1 is SNHLY and CDR2 is FYNNEI. CDR3 protein: CASSEPRRDAYTF. The CDR3 nucleotides are TGTGCCAGCAGTGAGCCCAGGAGAGATGCCTACACCTTT.

This clone was detected ten times or more. An end of the junction does not agree with germline; a read error may underlie this. The CDR3 protein is CASNGPSSEQYF. CDR3 nucleotide sequence: TGCGCCAGCAATGGACCGTCCTCCGAGCAGTACTTC. The chain recombines TRBV10-1 with TRBJ2-7; D ambiguous. Per germline, CDR1 WNHNN and CDR2 SYGVQD (reference sequence). The CDR3 runs 12 residues.

The chain has TRBV20-1 and TRBJ2-1; 11 bases line up with TRBD2. V shed 6 bases and J 6 bases; nucleotides not matched to a gene: 13. From germline, CDR1 is DFQATT and CDR2 SNEGSKA (reference sequence). The CDR3 spans 16 residues. The chain's CDR3 is CSANGLAGGVGNEQFF. Here the CDR3 DNA reads TGCAGTGCCAACGGACTAGCGGGCGGTGTGGGCAATGAGCAGTTCTTC.